The present TCR beta chain was sequenced within a study of blood T cells in healthy people across ages. Looking at the study overall: T cells yielded about one barcoded beta molecule per two cells through template switching. Points from the study as a whole: The study could not conclusively compare naive and antigen-experienced cells, given its unsorted PBMCs.

The sample providers were healthy Caucasian people from Russia, aged roughly 6 to 90. Together with a sample-barcoded 5' primer, a J-beta primer mix was included in a second PCR lasting about 6 to 12 cycles. Each single sample gave us at least 2.5 million CDR3-containing paired-end reads. TCRdb called the 5' RACE reads again in MiXCR, with one record for every CDR3 protein. This table has around 800,000 distinct CDR3 sequences, around 43% appearing once. Details on this clonotype: Its antigen is unidentified.

Germline assignment: CDR1 SGDLS and CDR2 YYNGEE. Trimming left V 4 bases short and J 10 bases short, with 18 bases between. The length of the CDR3 is 14 residues. This sequence was found in a man between 60 and 75 years old in good health. The sequenced sample was blood. This chain uses TRBV9 with TRBJ2-1; D unclear. This chain's CDR3 is CASSPNPSDTEQFF. The CDR3 nucleotides are TGTGCCAGCAGCCCCAATCCCAGCGATACGGAGCAGTTCTTC.